These 9 T cell receptor beta chains were sequenced from one sample in a study of cytomegalovirus exposure and HLA in healthy donors (dated by TCRdb to 2017 to 2019). The library was built by means of the immunoSEQ multiplex PCR assay. A mixture of 60 forward primers for TCR Vbeta segments and 13 reverse primers for TCR Jbeta segments was used in the multiplex PCR. TCRdb took over this immuneACCESS table, retaining in-frame rearrangements with V and J assigned. Such tables are incomplete; in checked studies, under half of the missing clones stem from an unresolved V gene, and the remainder is unexplained. For this sample there are 78,000 or so clones; roughly 84% appear just once. The ten most abundant clones make up approximately 2.4% of the sample. The specimen sequenced was PBMCs. Receptors were obtained from a woman aged 50 to 60 in good health and CMV-seronegative.

This sequence joins TRBV5-1 and TRBJ2-5; 9 bases match TRBD2. The CDR3 runs 14 residues. Per the germline V gene, CDR1 is SGHRS and CDR2 is YFSETQ. The trim removed 5 bases at V and 5 bases at J, leaving 7 bases unmatched. CDR3 region: CASSGLAGHETQYF. As DNA, the CDR3 is TGCGCCAGCAGTGGTCTAGCGGGGCACGAGACCCAGTACTTC.

The sample holds one count of this clone. The chain is built from TRBV7-8 and TRBJ2-2; D might be TRBD2 (6 bases). The CDR3 runs 16 residues. V was pared by 1 base and J by 7 bases, with 16 bases between. Per the germline V gene, CDR1 is SGHVS and CDR2 is FQNEAQ. The CDR3 region has the DNA TGTGCCAGCAGCTTAGACTTGGGCGGGAAGGGCGGGGAGCTGTTTTTT. It specifies CASSLDLGGKGGELFF.

V gene TRBV2 combines with J gene TRBJ1-5; D is possibly TRBD1 (6 bases). CDR1 is SNHLY, CDR2 FYNNEI, per germline. Trimming took off 2 bases at V and 1 base at J, with 9 bases between the two ends. The CDR3 totals 15 residues. The CDR3 DNA sequence: TGTGCCAGCAGTGAAACAGACAGGAGCAATCAGCCCCAGCATTTT. Its protein is CASSETDRSNQPQHF.

The chain carries TRBV7-6 and TRBJ2-5; 10 bases agree with TRBD2. The end of the DNA fits TRBJ2-7 better, so the J call may be wrong. The CDR3 totals 15 residues. The germline gives CDR1 SGHVS, CDR2 FNYEAQ. The CDR3 spells CASSEIAGGPYEQYF. DNA for the CDR3: TGTGCCAGCAGCGAGATAGCGGGAGGCCCCTACGAGCAGTACTTC.

The rearrangement uses TRBV5-6 and TRBJ1-1; D may be TRBD1 (6 bases). V was clipped by 4 bases and J by 11 bases, with 15 bases between them. This CDR3 region has 12 residues. In germline, CDR1 is SGHDT, CDR2 YYEEEE. The CDR3 loop is CASSLGGGRAFF. CDR3 DNA: TGTGCCAGCAGCCTGGGGGGGGGCCGTGCTTTCTTT.

V gene TRBV7-9 combines with J gene TRBJ2-7; tentatively, D is TRBD2 (5 bases). The germline V gene has CDR1 SEHNR and CDR2 FQNEAQ (reference sequence). The CDR3 has 14 amino acids. Trimming cost V 1 base and J 1 base, with 8 bases left between them. The DNA of the CDR3 is TGTGCCAGCAGCTTAGGAGAGGGATCCTACGAGCAGTACGTC. This sequence encodes CASSLGEGSYEQYV.

The rearrangement joins TRBV2 to TRBJ2-7, with TRBD1 matching 8 bases. CDR3 length equals 15 residues. Per the germline V gene, CDR1 is SNHLY and CDR2 is FYNNEI. V lost 5 bases to trimming and J lost 3 bases; unmatched junction nucleotides: 9. The CDR3, as DNA: TGTGCCAGCAGTCCCCCTGGGACAGGCCTCTACGAGCAGTACTTC. Its translation: CASSPPGTGLYEQYF.

This clone was recorded once. The chain recombines TRBV5-1 with TRBJ1-1; 8 nucleotides agree with TRBD1. The CDR3 has 15 amino acids. The ends lost 4 bases at V and 3 bases at J; junction bases unmatched: 8. CDR1 is SGHRS and CDR2 is YFSETQ in the germline V gene. The CDR3 DNA sequence: TGCGCCAGCAGCCTAAGGCAGGGGGCTGACACTGAAGCTTTCTTT. Translated, it gives CASSLRQGADTEAFF.

This chain links TRBV28 with TRBJ1-5, with unresolved D. The V and J ends lost 11 bases and 4 bases respectively, with 18 bases between them. Germline V gives CDR1 MDHEN, CDR2 SYDVKM. The CDR3 length is 14 residues. The CDR3 reads CALEGRDRNQPQHF. In DNA form, the CDR3 reads TGTGCCCTTGAAGGGAGGGATCGGAATCAGCCCCAGCATTTT.